The TCR beta chain under discussion was sequenced for a study of regulatory T cells in long-lasting Graves disease. Germline V gene data show CDR1 as LGHDT and CDR2 as YNNKEL (reference sequence). This CDR3 is built from 15 residues. V lost 7 bases, J lost 4 bases, and 19 bases lay in between. This clonotype was recorded a few times. Described time point: persistent/refractory GD, antithyroid drugs over 5 years with positive TRAb. The TCR library was prepared using RNA isolated from PBMCs. As a group, patients came from one endocrinology department in Xi'an, China. Construction of TCR beta libraries relied on iRepertoire HTBI primers and on Arm-PCR targeting CDR3 regions. TCRdb processed the multiplex PCR reads anew with MiXCR; each CDR3 protein has one entry. The table has under 450,000 distinct CDR3 sequences, less than 30% seen once.

The chain recombines TRBV3-1 with TRBJ2-5; possible D gene TRBD2, 7 bases. The sample consisted of peripheral blood mononuclear cells (PBMCs), taken when the disease was refractory, from a patient treated with antithyroid drugs. The TCR comes from a woman in her 40s with Graves disease. CDR3 sequence: CASTLSGEGVETQYF. The CDR3 DNA sequence: TGTGCCAGCACCCTATCGGGGGAGGGGGTAGAGACCCAGTACTTC.